This TCR beta chain was profiled in a study of blood T cell repertoires in COVID-19. On the study more broadly: Donors in the United States, Italy and Spain gave samples during acute or convalescent COVID-19. The analysed material was cDNA or gDNA that came from T cells, B-cell-depleted T cells, or PBMCs.

Assay used: immunoSEQ multiplex PCR; TCRdb lists only in-frame clones, some missing. Of some 190,000 clones in the sample, 70% to 90% were seen once. V lost 4 bases and J lost 5; bases outside the gene matches: 10. Germline values: CDR1 SGDLS, CDR2 YYNGEE. This CDR3 has 15 residues. Everyone who took part was roughly 18 to 90 years old, and they came from 24 US areas. Cohorts were based on clinical histories the participants reported. V usage is TRBV9 and J usage is TRBJ2-5; 8 bases are a match to TRBD2. This clonotype was sampled from a man aged 25-40 years with acute COVID-19. Sequencing input: PBMCs or T cells enriched from blood (not recorded which). CDR3 DNA sequence: TGTGCCAGCAGCATACGGGGGGGCCCTAGGGAGACCCAGTACTTC. Translating it yields CASSIRGGPRETQYF.